A selection of T cell receptor beta chains follows, all from one sample in a study of cytomegalovirus exposure and HLA in healthy donors. Data came from immunoSEQ multiplex PCR; TCRdb stores just in-frame clones and leaves some out. The table shows approximately 100,000 clones, with 77% occurring only once. The sequencing input was PBMCs. The receptors originated from a man aged 40-49 years in good health and CMV-seropositive. CDR3s leave out the opening cysteine and the closing phenylalanine or tryptophan. Each record gives: clone size, D gene, J gene, V gene, CDR3 protein. The D gene is left open where the match is weak. Expanded clones are given a class, and other clones once, few, many or no size at all.

-	TRBD1	TRBJ1-3	TRBV4-2	ASSQVGRQGAFGNTIY
-	-	TRBJ1-1	TRBV30	AWGISIANTEAF
few	TRBD1	TRBJ1-5	TRBV5-6	ASSLEGQGRNQPQH
-	TRBD2	TRBJ2-1	TRBV7-3	ASSLRAGGLYNEQF
-	-	TRBJ2-3	TRBV7-2	ASSLVAGLADTQY
few	-	TRBJ1-2	TRBV5-4	ASSLGTENYGYT
-	TRBD2	TRBJ2-5	TRBV2	ASSDGSGGAETQY
-	TRBD1	TRBJ1-2	TRBV11-1	ASSAKTGIGYGYT
-	TRBD1	TRBJ1-2	TRBV10-1	ASSNEGQYGYT
-	TRBD1	TRBJ1-1	TRBV5-4	ASSSQGGDRGSEAF
-	-	TRBJ1-2	TRBV11-2	ASSLGRDPGYT
-	-	TRBJ2-2	TRBV7-8	ASSLSIYTGELF
-	TRBD1	TRBJ2-1	TRBV29-1	SAPEGQGANKQF
many	TRBD2	TRBJ2-7	TRBV7-6	ASSRTSGGSYEQY
once	-	TRBJ1-1	TRBV4-3	ASSQTGLNTEAF
-	-	TRBJ2-7	TRBV29-1	SVVGRYTYEQY
-	TRBD2	TRBJ2-5	TRBV4-2	ASSQVTSGGGPKTQY
-	-	TRBJ2-3	TRBV18	ASSLGASTDTQY
once	-	TRBJ2-7	TRBV28	ASSLRPGGSYEQY
few	-	TRBJ1-1	TRBV4-3	ASSESRHPNTEAF
few	-	TRBJ1-2	TRBV7-2	ASSSWGGGRSGSGYT
-	TRBD1	TRBJ2-3	TRBV9	ASNIGTGDSDTQY
-	TRBD2	TRBJ2-3	TRBV11-3	ASSRPQTSGGIGDTQY
-	TRBD1	TRBJ2-2	TRBV4-1	ASSRIRQGIDGGELF
few	TRBD1	TRBJ1-1	TRBV6-6	ASTQDRGFSTEAF
-	TRBD1	TRBJ1-4	TRBV19	ASIDIGTGDEKLF
-	TRBD1	TRBJ1-4	TRBV19	ASKWGQGDNEKLF
-	TRBD1	TRBJ1-5	TRBV6-5	ASSPQGAKPQH
-	-	TRBJ1-5	TRBV18	ASSPPPLEGTSNQPQH
few	-	TRBJ2-1	TRBV30	AWSDPASSYNEQF
-	-	TRBJ1-3	TRBV7-8	ASSLSTGRSSGNTIY
-	TRBD1	TRBJ1-2	TRBV6-1	ASTSNRGTSGYT
once	-	TRBJ2-7	TRBV28	ASRRGSNYEQY
-	-	TRBJ2-6	TRBV4-3	ASSHLSSGANVLT
few	-	TRBJ1-4	TRBV28	ASSSAAGQYEKLF
-	-	TRBJ2-3	TRBV9	ASSVRTAGATQY
-	-	TRBJ2-2	TRBV5-1	ASSLVGQRTGELF
-	TRBD1	TRBJ1-2	TRBV30	AWEGTVWGYT
once	-	TRBJ1-1	TRBV12-5	ASGLGLLVSEAF
few	TRBD2	TRBJ2-2	TRBV11-1	ASTPRSGGRTGELF
-	TRBD1	TRBJ1-1	TRBV28	ASSLPRQGGAF